This T cell receptor beta chain was captured by sequencing in a study of blood T cell repertoires in COVID-19. Study-wide context: Samples of COVID-19 (acute and convalescent) were obtained from the United States, Italy and Spain.

Libraries were prepared by immunoSEQ multiplex PCR; TCRdb keeps only in-frame clonotypes and omits some of them. This table holds about 51,000 clones, more than 75% found once. This CDR3 contains 15 residues. The germline V gene encodes CDR1 MDHEN and CDR2 SYDVKM. V gave up 6 bases and J gave up 0 bases, with 12 bases separating them. The TCR comes from a human donor with acute or convalescent COVID-19. The donor label of this sample is uncertain. The gene calls are TRBV28 and TRBJ1-5, with D possibly TRBD1 on 5 matching bases. Material: peripheral blood. The CDR3 loop is CASSQGLYSNQPQHF. CDR3 DNA sequence: TGTGCCAGCAGCCAGGGCCTATATAGCAATCAGCCCCAGCATTTT.